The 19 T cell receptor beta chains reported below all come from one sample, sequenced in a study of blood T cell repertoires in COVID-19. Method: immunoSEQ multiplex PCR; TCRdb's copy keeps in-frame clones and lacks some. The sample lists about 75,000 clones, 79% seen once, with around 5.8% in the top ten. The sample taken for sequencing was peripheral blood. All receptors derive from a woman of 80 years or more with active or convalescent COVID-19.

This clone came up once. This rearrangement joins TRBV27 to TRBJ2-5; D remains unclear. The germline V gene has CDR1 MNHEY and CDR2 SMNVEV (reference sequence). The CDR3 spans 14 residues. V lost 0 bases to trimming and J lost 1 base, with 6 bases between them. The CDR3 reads CASSLSYSQETQYF. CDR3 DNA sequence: TGTGCCAGCAGTTTATCGTACAGCCAAGAGACCCAGTACTTC.

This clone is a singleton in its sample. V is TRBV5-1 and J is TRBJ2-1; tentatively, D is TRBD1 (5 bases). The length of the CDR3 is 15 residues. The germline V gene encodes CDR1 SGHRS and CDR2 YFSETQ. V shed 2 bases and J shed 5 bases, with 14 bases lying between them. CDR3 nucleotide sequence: TGCGCCAGCAGCTTTATTCAGGGCAGGGACAATGAGCAGTTCTTC. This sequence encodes CASSFIQGRDNEQFF.

Here the CDR3 reads CASSRVGGNYGYTF. The CDR3 bases are TGCGCCAGCAGCCGGGTGGGGGGGAACTATGGCTACACCTTC. The chain recombines TRBV4-1 with TRBJ1-2; D perhaps matches TRBD1 (5 bases). The germline CDR1 and CDR2 sequences are MGHRA and YSYEKL. This CDR3 is 14 amino acids long. Trimming pared 4 bases from V and 2 bases from J, leaving 11 bases between.

The CDR3 bases are TGCGCCAGCAGCCAAGCGCACCTTCGGGGATCTGGAGGCACCGGGGAGCTGTTTTTT. It translates to CASSQAHLRGSGGTGELFF. J is TRBJ2-2 and V is TRBV4-1, with D possibly being TRBD2 (5 bases). Trimming removed 1 base at V and 4 bases at J, with 22 bases between. Germline V gene lookup returns CDR1 MGHRA and CDR2 YSYEKL. The CDR3 runs to 19 residues.

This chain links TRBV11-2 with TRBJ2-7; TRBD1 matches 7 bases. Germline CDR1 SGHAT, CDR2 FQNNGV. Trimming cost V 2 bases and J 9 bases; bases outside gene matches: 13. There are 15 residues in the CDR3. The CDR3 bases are TGTGCCAGCAGCTTATCTTCGGACAGGAGGATTCGGCAGTACTTC. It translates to CASSLSSDRRIRQYF.

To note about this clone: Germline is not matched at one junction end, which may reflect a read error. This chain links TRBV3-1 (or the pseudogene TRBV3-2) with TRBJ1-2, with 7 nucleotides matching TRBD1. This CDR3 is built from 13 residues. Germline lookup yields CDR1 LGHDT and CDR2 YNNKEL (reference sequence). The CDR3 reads CASSPWDSPIPDF. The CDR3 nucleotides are TGTGCCAGCAGCCCATGGGACAGCCCAATTCCGGACTTC.

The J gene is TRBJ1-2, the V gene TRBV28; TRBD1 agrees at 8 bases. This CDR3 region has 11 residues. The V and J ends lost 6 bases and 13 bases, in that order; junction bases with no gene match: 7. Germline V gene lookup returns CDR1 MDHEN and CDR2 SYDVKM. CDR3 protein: CASSLGQGITF. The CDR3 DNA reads TGTGCCAGCAGCCTCGGACAGGGAATCACCTTC.

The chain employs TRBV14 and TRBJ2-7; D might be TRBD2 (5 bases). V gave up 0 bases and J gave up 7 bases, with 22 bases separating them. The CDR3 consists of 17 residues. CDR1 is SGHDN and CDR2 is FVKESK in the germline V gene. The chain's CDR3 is CASSQEGMRRPTREQYF. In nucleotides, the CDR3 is TGTGCCAGCAGCCAAGAGGGGATGCGCCGACCTACTAGGGAGCAGTACTTC.

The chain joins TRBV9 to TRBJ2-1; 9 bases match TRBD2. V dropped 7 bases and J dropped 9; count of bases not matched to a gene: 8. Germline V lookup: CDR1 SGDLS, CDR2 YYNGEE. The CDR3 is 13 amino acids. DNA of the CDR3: TGTGCCAGCCGGGGGACTAGCTACGGTGAGCAGTTCTTC. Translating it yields CASRGTSYGEQFF.

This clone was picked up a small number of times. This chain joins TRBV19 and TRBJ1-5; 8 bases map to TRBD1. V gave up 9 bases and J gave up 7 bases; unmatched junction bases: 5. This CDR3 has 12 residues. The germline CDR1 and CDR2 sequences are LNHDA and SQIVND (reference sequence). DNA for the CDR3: TGTGCCAGCCGACAGGGGAGCCAGCCCCAGCATTTT. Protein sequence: CASRQGSQPQHF.

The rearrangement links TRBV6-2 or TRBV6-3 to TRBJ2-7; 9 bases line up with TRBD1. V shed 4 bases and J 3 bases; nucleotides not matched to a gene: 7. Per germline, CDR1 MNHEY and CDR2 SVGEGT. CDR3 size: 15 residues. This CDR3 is CASSSWTGEDYEQYF. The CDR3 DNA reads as TGTGCCAGCAGTTCCTGGACAGGGGAGGACTACGAGCAGTACTTC.

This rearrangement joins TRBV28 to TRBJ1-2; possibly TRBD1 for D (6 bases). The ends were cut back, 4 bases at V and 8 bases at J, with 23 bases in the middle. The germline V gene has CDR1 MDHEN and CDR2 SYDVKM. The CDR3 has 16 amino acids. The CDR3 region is CASSYPQTGSRGGYTF. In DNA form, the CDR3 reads TGTGCCAGCAGTTACCCACAGACAGGAAGTCGCGGAGGCTACACCTTC.

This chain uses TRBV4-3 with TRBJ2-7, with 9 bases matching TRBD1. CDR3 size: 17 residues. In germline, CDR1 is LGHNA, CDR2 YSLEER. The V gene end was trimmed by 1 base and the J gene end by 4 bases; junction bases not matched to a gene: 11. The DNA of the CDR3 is TGCGCCAGCAGCCAAGGTCATAACAGGGGGCGCGGGTACGAGCAGTACTTC. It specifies CASSQGHNRGRGYEQYF.

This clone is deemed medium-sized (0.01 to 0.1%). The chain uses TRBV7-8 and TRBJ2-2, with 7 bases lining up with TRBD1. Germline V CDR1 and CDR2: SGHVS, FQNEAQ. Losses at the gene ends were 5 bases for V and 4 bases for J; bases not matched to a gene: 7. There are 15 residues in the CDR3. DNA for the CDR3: TGTGCCAGCAGCCTTCGACAGGGTCCCACCGGGGAGCTGTTTTTT. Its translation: CASSLRQGPTGELFF.

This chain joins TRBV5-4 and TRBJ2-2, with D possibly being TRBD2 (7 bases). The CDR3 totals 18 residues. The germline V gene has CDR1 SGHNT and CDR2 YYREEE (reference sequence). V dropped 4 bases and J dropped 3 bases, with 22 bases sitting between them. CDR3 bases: TGTGCCAGCAGCCGCCTGGGGGGGGCGGGTAAAGACACCGGGGAGCTGTTTTTT. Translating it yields CASSRLGGAGKDTGELFF.

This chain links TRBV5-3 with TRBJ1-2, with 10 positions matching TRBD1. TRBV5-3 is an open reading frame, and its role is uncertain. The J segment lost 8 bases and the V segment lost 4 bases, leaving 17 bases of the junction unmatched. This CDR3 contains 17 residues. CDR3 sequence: CARSNRDRGKFLGGYTF. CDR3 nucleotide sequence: TGTGCCAGAAGCAACCGGGACAGGGGTAAATTCCTTGGGGGCTACACCTTC.

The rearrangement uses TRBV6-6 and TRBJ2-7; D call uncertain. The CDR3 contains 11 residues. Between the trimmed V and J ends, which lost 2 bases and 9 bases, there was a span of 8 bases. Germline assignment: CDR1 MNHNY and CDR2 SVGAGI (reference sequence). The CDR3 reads CASSYVSGQYF. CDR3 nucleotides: TGTGCCAGCAGTTACGTCTCGGGGCAGTACTTC.

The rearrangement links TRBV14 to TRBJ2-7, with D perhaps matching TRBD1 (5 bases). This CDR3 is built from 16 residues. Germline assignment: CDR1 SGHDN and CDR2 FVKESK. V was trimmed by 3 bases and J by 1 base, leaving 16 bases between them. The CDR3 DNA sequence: TGTGCCAGCAGCCAGGGGCCTTTAGTGGGGTCCTACGAGCAGTACTTC. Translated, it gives CASSQGPLVGSYEQYF.

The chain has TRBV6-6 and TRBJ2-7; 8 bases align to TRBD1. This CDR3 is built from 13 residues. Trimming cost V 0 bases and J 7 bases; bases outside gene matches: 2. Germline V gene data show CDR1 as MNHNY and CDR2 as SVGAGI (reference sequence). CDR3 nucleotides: TGTGCCAGCAGTTACTCTACAGGGGGAGAGCAGTACTTC. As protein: CASSYSTGGEQYF.